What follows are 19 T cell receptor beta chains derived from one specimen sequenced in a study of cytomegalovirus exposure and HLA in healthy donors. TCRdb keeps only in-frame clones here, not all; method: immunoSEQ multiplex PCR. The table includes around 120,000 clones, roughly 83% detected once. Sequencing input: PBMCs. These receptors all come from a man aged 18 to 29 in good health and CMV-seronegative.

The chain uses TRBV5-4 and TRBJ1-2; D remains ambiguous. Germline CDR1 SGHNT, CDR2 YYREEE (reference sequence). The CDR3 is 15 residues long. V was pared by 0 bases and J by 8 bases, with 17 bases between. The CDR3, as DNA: TGTGCCAGCAGCTTGGTAGTTGCAGGCTCTCGCGGCTACACCTTC. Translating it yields CASSLVVAGSRGYTF.

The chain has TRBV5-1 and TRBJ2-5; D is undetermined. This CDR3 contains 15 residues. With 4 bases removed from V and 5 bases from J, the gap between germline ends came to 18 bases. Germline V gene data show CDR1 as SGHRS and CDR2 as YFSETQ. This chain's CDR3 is CASSEVADLRETQYF. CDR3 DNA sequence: TGCGCCAGCAGCGAGGTGGCAGACCTTCGTGAGACCCAGTACTTC.

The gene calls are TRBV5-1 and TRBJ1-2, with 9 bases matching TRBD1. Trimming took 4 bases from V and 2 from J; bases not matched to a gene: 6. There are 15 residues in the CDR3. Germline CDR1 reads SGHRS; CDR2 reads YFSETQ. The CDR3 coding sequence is TGCGCCAGCAGCAAATCCGGGACAGGGAACTATGGCTACACCTTC. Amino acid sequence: CASSKSGTGNYGYTF.

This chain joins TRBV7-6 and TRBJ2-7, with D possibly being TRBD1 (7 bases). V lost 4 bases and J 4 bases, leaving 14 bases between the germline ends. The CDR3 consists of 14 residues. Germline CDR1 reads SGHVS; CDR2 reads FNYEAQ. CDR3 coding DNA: TGTGCCAGCAGCTCGCCAGGGGGGAAGTACGAGCAGTACTTC. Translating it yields CASSSPGGKYEQYF. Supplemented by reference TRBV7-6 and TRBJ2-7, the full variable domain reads GAGVSQSPRYKVTKRGQDVALRCDPISGHVSLYWYRQALGQGPEFLTYFNYEAQQDKSGLPNDRFSAERPEGSISTLTIQRTEQRDSAMYRCASSSPGGKYEQYFGPGTRLTVT.

The CDR3 region has the DNA TGTGCCAGCAGTTACTCCCCGGCAGGGGGGTACGAGCAGTACTTC. Translating gives CASSYSPAGGYEQYF. The chain has TRBV6-5 and TRBJ2-7; tentative D call: TRBD1 (7 bases). V lost 0 bases and J lost 4, with 13 bases in between. The CDR3 is 15 amino acids. Per the germline V gene, CDR1 is MNHEY and CDR2 is SVGAGI.

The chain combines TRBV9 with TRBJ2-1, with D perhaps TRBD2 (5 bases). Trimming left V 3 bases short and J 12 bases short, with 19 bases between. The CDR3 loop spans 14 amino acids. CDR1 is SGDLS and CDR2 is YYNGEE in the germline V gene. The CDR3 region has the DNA TGTGCCAGCAGCGCAGCGGACCGATCCCATCGGCAGTTCTTC. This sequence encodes CASSAADRSHRQFF.

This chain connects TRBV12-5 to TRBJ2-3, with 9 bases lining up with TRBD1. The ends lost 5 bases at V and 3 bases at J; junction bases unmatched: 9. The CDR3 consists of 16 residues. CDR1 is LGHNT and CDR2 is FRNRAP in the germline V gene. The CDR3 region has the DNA TGTGCTAGTGGTCGCGGACAGGGGAGTTGGACAGATACGCAGTATTTT. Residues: CASGRGQGSWTDTQYF.

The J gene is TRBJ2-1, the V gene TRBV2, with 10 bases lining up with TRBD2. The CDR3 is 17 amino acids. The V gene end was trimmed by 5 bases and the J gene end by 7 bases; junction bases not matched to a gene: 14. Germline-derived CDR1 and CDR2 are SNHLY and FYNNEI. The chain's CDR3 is CASSNPKREGLSNEQFF. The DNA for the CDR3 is TGTGCCAGCAGTAACCCCAAGCGGGAGGGCCTCTCGAATGAGCAGTTCTTC.

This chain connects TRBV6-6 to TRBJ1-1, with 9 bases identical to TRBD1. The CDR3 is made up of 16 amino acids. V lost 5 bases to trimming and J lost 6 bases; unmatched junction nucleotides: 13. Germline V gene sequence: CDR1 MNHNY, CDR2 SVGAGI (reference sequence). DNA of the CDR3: TGTGCCAGCAGTAAGTCCCCACAGGGGGCGAGGGCTGAAGCTTTCTTT. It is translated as CASSKSPQGARAEAFF.

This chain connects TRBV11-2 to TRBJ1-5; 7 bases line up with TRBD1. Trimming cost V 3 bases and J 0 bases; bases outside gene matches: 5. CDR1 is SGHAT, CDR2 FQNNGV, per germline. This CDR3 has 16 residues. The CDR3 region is CASSLNWDSSNQPQHF. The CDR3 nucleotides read TGTGCCAGCAGCTTGAACTGGGACAGTAGCAATCAGCCCCAGCATTTT.

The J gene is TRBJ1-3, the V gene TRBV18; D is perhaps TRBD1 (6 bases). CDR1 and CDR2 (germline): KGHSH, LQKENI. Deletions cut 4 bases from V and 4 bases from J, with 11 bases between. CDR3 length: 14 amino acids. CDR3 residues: CASSLRTEGNTIYF. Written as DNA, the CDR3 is TGTGCCAGCTCACTTCGGACAGAAGGAAACACCATATATTTT.

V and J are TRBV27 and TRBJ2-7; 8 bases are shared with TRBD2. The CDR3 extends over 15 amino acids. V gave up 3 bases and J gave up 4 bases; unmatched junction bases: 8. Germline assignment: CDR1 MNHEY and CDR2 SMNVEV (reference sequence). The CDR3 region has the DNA TGTGCCAGCAGTTTGTTAAGCGGGAGTCTTTACGAGCAGTACTTC. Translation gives CASSLLSGSLYEQYF.

The CDR3 nucleotides read TGTGCCAGCAGCCTCGGGACAGCTGGAAACACCATATATTTT. The encoded protein is CASSLGTAGNTIYF. The V call is TRBV7-9, the J call TRBJ1-3, with 7 bases identical to TRBD1. This CDR3 comprises 14 residues. Germline trimming cut 5 bases from V and 2 bases from J; bases unmatched to any gene: 3. CDR1 is SEHNR, CDR2 FQNEAQ, per germline (reference sequence).

DNA of the CDR3: TGCGCCAGCAGCTTCGGGGGCGGGGACAGGGCCTACGAGCAGTACTTC. It is translated as CASSFGGGDRAYEQYF. This chain connects TRBV5-1 to TRBJ2-7; 9 bases match TRBD1. Germline lookup yields CDR1 SGHRS and CDR2 YFSETQ. CDR3 length: 16 amino acids. Losses at the gene ends were 2 bases for V and 2 bases for J; bases not matched to a gene: 8.

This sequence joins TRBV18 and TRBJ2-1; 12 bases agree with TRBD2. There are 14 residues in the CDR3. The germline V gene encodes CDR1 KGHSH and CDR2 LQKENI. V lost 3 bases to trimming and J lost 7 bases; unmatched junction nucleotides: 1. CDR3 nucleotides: TGTGCCAGCTCACCTACTAGCGGGGGGAATGAGCAGTTCTTC. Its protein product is CASSPTSGGNEQFF.

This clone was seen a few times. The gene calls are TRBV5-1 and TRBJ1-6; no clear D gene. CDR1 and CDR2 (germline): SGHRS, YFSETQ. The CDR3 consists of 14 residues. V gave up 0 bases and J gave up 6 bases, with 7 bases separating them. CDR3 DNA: TGCGCCAGCAGCTTGGCTGCAGGTAATTCACCCCTCCACTTT. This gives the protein CASSLAAGNSPLHF.

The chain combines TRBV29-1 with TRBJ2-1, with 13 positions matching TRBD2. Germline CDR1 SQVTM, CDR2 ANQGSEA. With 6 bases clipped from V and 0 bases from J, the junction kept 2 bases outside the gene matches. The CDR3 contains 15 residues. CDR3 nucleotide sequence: TGCAGCGTGGGACTAGCGGGAAGCTCCTACAATGAGCAGTTCTTC. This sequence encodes CSVGLAGSSYNEQFF.

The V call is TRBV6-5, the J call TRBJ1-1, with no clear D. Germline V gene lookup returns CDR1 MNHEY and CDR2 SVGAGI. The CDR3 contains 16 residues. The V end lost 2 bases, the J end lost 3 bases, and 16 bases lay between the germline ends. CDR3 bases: TGTGCCAGCAGTTACGGGCGGACTTTGGGTGACACTGAAGCTTTCTTT. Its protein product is CASSYGRTLGDTEAFF.

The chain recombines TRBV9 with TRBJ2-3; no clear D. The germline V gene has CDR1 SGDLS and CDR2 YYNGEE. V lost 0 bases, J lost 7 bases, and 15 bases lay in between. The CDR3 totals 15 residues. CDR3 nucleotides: TGTGCCAGCAGCGTAGGACCCGCGGTGACGAATACGCAGTATTTT. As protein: CASSVGPAVTNTQYF.